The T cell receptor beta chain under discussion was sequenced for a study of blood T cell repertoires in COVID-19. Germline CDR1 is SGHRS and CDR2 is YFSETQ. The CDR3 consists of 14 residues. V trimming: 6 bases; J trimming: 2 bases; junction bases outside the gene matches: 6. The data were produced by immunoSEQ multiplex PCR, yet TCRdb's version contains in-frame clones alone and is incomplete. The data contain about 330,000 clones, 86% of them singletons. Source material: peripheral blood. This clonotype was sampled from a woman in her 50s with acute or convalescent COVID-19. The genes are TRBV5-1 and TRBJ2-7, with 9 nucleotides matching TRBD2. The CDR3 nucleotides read TGCGCCAGCAACCCGGCTAGCGGGACCTACGAGCAGTACTTC. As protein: CASNPASGTYEQYF.